One and the same sample provided the 32 T cell receptor beta chains below, sequenced in a study of T cell changes during pregnancy in multiple sclerosis. Data came from immunoSEQ multiplex PCR; TCRdb stores just in-frame clones and leaves some out. The repertoire holds over 90,000 clones, with under 95% as singletons. The input for sequencing was peripheral blood, taken after pregnancy. The receptors come from a female donor with multiple sclerosis, enrolled in a pregnancy study.

This clone has only one observation. The V call is TRBV6-1, the J call TRBJ2-7; the D gene is possibly TRBD1 (5 bases). Deletions cut 8 bases from V and 3 bases from J, with 8 bases between. The CDR3 is 11 residues long. Germline V gene data show CDR1 as MNHNS and CDR2 as SASEGT. The CDR3 coding sequence is TGTGCCAGCGGAAGGGGCTACGAGCAGTACTTC. Residues: CASGRGYEQYF.

The count of this clone is one. The genes are TRBV2 and TRBJ2-3; 7 bases are shared with TRBD1. This CDR3 spans 15 amino acids. After removal of 6 bases from V and 2 bases from J, the junction contained 8 bases not matched to a gene. In germline, CDR1 is SNHLY, CDR2 FYNNEI. The CDR3, as DNA: TGTGCCAGCAGATTCCTACAGGGGTCCACAGATACGCAGTATTTT. It is translated as CASRFLQGSTDTQYF.

This chain joins TRBV4-1 and TRBJ2-1, with 16 positions matching TRBD2. V lost 8 bases to trimming and J lost 9 bases; unmatched junction nucleotides: 4. The germline gives CDR1 MGHRA, CDR2 YSYEKL. The CDR3 contains 14 residues. CDR3 residues: CASGTSGRAGEQFF. Here the CDR3 DNA reads TGCGCCAGCGGGACTAGCGGGAGGGCGGGTGAGCAGTTCTTC.

The chain is built from TRBV5-1 and TRBJ2-7; TRBD2 matches at 7 bases. Germline CDR1 and CDR2: SGHRS and YFSETQ. This CDR3 spans 14 amino acids. V was clipped by 5 bases and J by 2 bases; unmatched bases: 7. Here the CDR3 reads CASRAGTKTYEQYF. In DNA form, the CDR3 reads TGCGCCAGCAGGGCCGGGACTAAAACCTACGAGCAGTACTTC.

V and J are TRBV19 and TRBJ2-7; TRBD2 matches at 7 bases. Germline V lookup: CDR1 LNHDA, CDR2 SQIVND (reference sequence). The CDR3 consists of 14 residues. With 5 bases clipped from V and 2 bases from J, the junction kept 6 bases outside the gene matches. The DNA for the CDR3 is TGTGCCAGTAGTTGGGGGGGGACCCCCTACGAGCAGTACTTC. This sequence encodes CASSWGGTPYEQYF.

This clone was observed a single time. The gene calls are TRBV5-1 and TRBJ2-1; the match to TRBD2 covers 11 bases. CDR1 SGHRS and CDR2 YFSETQ come from the germline V gene. The CDR3 consists of 13 residues. With 8 bases clipped from V and 8 bases from J, the junction kept 6 bases outside the gene matches. CDR3 residues: CASASGRLDEQFF. CDR3 sequence (DNA): TGCGCCAGTGCTAGCGGGAGGTTAGATGAGCAGTTCTTC.

J is TRBJ1-1 and V is TRBV5-8, with no clear D. CDR1 is SGHTS, CDR2 YDEGEE, per germline. CDR3 size: 12 residues. Trimming removed 10 bases from V and 1 base from J, with 11 bases in between. The CDR3 loop is CAGPGWNTEAFF. CDR3 in DNA: TGTGCCGGTCCGGGATGGAACACTGAAGCTTTCTTT.

V gene TRBV5-4 combines with J gene TRBJ2-1; a possible D gene is TRBD2 (6 bases). CDR1 and CDR2 from the germline V gene are SGHNT and YYREEE (reference sequence). The germline V and J ends were trimmed by 3 bases and 3 bases, with 10 bases remaining between them. The CDR3 covers 14 residues. CDR3 region: CASSSLAIYNEQFF. The CDR3 DNA sequence: TGTGCCAGCAGCTCCCTAGCGATCTACAATGAGCAGTTCTTC.

The rearrangement links TRBV7-2 to TRBJ1-2; D call uncertain. CDR1 is SGHTA and CDR2 is FQGNSA in the germline V gene. CDR3 length: 15 residues. Trimming stripped 5 bases from V and 4 bases from J, with 17 bases between. The CDR3 reads CASSPNGAGSYGYTF. DNA for the CDR3: TGTGCCAGCAGCCCAAACGGTGCAGGTTCCTATGGCTACACCTTC.

This clone was observed a few times. The chain carries TRBV29-1 and TRBJ1-1; perhaps TRBD1 as D (5 bases). There are 11 residues in the CDR3. CDR1 is SQVTM and CDR2 is ANQGSEA in the germline V gene. V gave up 7 bases and J gave up 2 bases, with 8 bases separating them. The CDR3 DNA reads as TGCAGCGCGACAGTAAACACTGAAGCTTTCTTT. Translating it yields CSATVNTEAFF.

This chain links TRBV6-5 with TRBJ2-1, with TRBD1 matching over 7 bases. V shed 6 bases and J 9 bases; nucleotides not matched to a gene: 14. The CDR3 length is 15 residues. CDR1 MNHEY and CDR2 SVGAGI come from the germline V gene. CDR3: CASRPRDRHLVEQFF. Here the CDR3 DNA reads TGTGCCAGCAGACCCAGGGACAGACATTTGGTTGAGCAGTTCTTC.

The chain is built from TRBV7-2 and TRBJ2-3; perhaps TRBD2 as D (6 bases). CDR3 length: 14 residues. Germline CDR1 SGHTA, CDR2 FQGNSA. V was pared by 8 bases and J by 1 base, with 13 bases between. Here the CDR3 DNA reads TGTGCCAGCCGGAGGGGATCCGGCACAGATACGCAGTATTTT. Its translation: CASRRGSGTDTQYF. The whole variable domain, remainder taken from reference TRBV7-2 and TRBJ2-3, is GAGVSQSPSNKVTEKGKDVELRCDPISGHTALYWYRQSLGQGLEFLIYFQGNSAPDKSGLPSDRFSAERTGGSVSTLTIQRTQQEDSAVYLCASRRGSGTDTQYFGPGTRLTVL.

The gene calls are TRBV5-1 and TRBJ2-7; D is unresolved. Germline V CDR1 and CDR2: SGHRS, YFSETQ. CDR3 size: 14 residues. Trimming took off 2 bases at V and 7 bases at J, with 16 bases between the two ends. CDR3 loop: CASSFGSLKEEQYF. The CDR3 bases are TGCGCCAGCAGCTTCGGTAGCTTAAAGGAGGAGCAGTACTTC.

The chain carries TRBV28 and TRBJ2-4; no definite D call. The CDR3 runs 14 residues. Trimming removed 5 bases from V and 7 bases from J, with 15 bases in between. Germline V gene data show CDR1 as MDHEN and CDR2 as SYDVKM. Here the CDR3 DNA reads TGTGCCAGCAGTCCCCCCCCCAGTCCGAACATTCAGTACTTC. Amino acid sequence: CASSPPPSPNIQYF.

V usage is TRBV28 and J usage is TRBJ2-3; D possibly corresponds to TRBD1 (5 bases). The CDR3 runs 12 residues. In germline, CDR1 is MDHEN, CDR2 SYDVKM. The V and J ends lost 6 bases and 2 bases respectively, with 6 bases between them. CDR3 nucleotides: TGTGCCAGCAGGACAGTCACAGATACGCAGTATTTT. Translated: CASRTVTDTQYF.

The V and J genes are TRBV7-2 and TRBJ2-3; 14 nucleotides match TRBD2. Trimming cost V 0 bases and J 5 bases; bases outside gene matches: 4. CDR1 is SGHTA and CDR2 is FQGNSA in the germline V gene. This CDR3 region has 17 residues. The CDR3 DNA reads TGTGCCAGCAGCTTAGCGGGGACTAGCGGGAGTGTAGATACGCAGTATTTT. This codes for CASSLAGTSGSVDTQYF.

CDR3 region: CASSPRGQETQYF. DNA for the CDR3: TGTGCCAGCAGCCCCAGGGGGCAAGAGACCCAGTACTTC. The J gene is TRBJ2-5, the V gene TRBV7-9; 7 bases match TRBD1. The V segment lost 5 bases and the J segment 2 bases; nucleotides outside the gene matches: 2. Looked up from germline, CDR1 is SEHNR and CDR2 is FQNEAQ (reference sequence). CDR3 length equals 13 residues.

The chain links TRBV30 to TRBJ2-5; TRBD2 aligns across 8 bases. The J call may be wrong; the DNA end is better matched by TRBJ2-7. Germline-derived CDR1 and CDR2 are GTSNPN and SVGIG (reference sequence). This CDR3 contains 12 residues. The CDR3 coding sequence is TGTGCCTGGTCTAGCGGGTTTAACGAGCAGTACTTC. It yields the protein CAWSSGFNEQYF.

The chain couples TRBV6-5 to TRBJ2-1; TRBD2 matches 8 bases. The CDR3 extends over 14 amino acids. Germline values: CDR1 MNHEY, CDR2 SVGAGI. Trimming at V came to 2 bases and at J to 6 bases, leaving 3 bases not matched to a gene. CDR3 coding DNA: TGTGCCAGCAGTTACGGGACTAGAGGCAATGAGCAGTTCTTC. Residues: CASSYGTRGNEQFF.

V is TRBV10-1 and J is TRBJ2-7, with 8 bases identical to TRBD2. V shed 6 bases, J shed 12 bases, and the junction held 13 bases outside the gene matches. CDR1 and CDR2 from the germline V gene are WNHNN and SYGVQD (reference sequence). The CDR3 covers 13 residues. CDR3 nucleotide sequence: TGCGCCAGCAGACGAGGGACTAGGAAGTTAGGGTACTTC. Its protein is CASRRGTRKLGYF.

The V gene is TRBV5-8, the J gene TRBJ2-3, with D perhaps TRBD1 (6 bases). Germline assignment: CDR1 SGHTS and CDR2 YDEGEE. The ends were cut back, 0 bases at V and 1 base at J, with 6 bases in the middle. There are 14 residues in the CDR3. The CDR3 bases are TGTGCCAGCAGCTTGGACAGGGGCACAGATACGCAGTATTTT. The encoded protein is CASSLDRGTDTQYF.

The chain couples TRBV4-1 to TRBJ1-4; 7 bases align to TRBD1. This CDR3 has 17 residues. The V segment lost 1 base and the J segment 8 bases; nucleotides outside the gene matches: 13. In germline, CDR1 is MGHRA, CDR2 YSYEKL. The CDR3 bases are TGCGCCAGCAGCCAAGCCGTAGACAGGGCGGGGCGGGAAAAACTGTTTTTT. Its translation: CASSQAVDRAGREKLFF.

In DNA, the CDR3 is TGTGCCAGCTCACCACCAGGGGTAGCGGGAGGGAAGAATGAGCAGTTCTTC. Its protein product is CASSPPGVAGGKNEQFF. The chain carries TRBV18 and TRBJ2-1, with 11 bases matching TRBD2. CDR1 and CDR2 from the germline V gene are KGHSH and LQKENI. This CDR3 is built from 17 residues. V lost 0 bases and J lost 7; bases outside the gene matches: 8.

The chain joins TRBV6-1 to TRBJ1-1; 9 bases match TRBD1. This CDR3 comprises 15 residues. With V trimmed by 6 bases and J by 5 bases, 10 bases remained unmatched. Germline CDR1 MNHNS, CDR2 SASEGT. Here the CDR3 reads CASRATNRGRTEAFF. The CDR3 nucleotides are TGTGCCAGCAGGGCAACCAACAGGGGGCGGACTGAAGCTTTCTTT.

The chain recombines TRBV30 with TRBJ1-4; TRBD1 matches at 7 bases. The germline V gene encodes CDR1 GTSNPN and CDR2 SVGIG (reference sequence). V lost 4 bases, J lost 2 bases, and 1 base stayed unmatched. The CDR3 is 13 residues long. CDR3 nucleotides: TGTGCCTGGATGGGACAGACTAATGAAAAACTGTTTTTT. Protein product: CAWMGQTNEKLFF.

The rearrangement joins TRBV28 to TRBJ1-5, with D perhaps TRBD1 (5 bases). V was shortened by 6 bases and J by 1 base, with 13 bases between the two germline ends. Germline V lookup: CDR1 MDHEN, CDR2 SYDVKM. The CDR3 contains 15 residues. For the CDR3, the DNA is TGTGCCAGCAGGCCTTGGGGGGACAGCAATCAGCCCCAGCATTTT. This encodes CASRPWGDSNQPQHF.

CDR3 nucleotides: TGTGCCAGCAGTCCGTCAAACAGGGGACGCCGGGGCCAGCCCCAGCATTTT. Amino acid sequence: CASSPSNRGRRGQPQHF. The rearrangement links TRBV28 to TRBJ1-5, with 7 bases aligning to TRBD1. V trimming: 5 bases; J trimming: 7 bases; junction bases outside the gene matches: 17. Germline loops: CDR1 MDHEN, CDR2 SYDVKM. The CDR3 totals 17 residues.

This clone was seen only a few times. The V and J genes are TRBV5-6 and TRBJ2-7; D is unclear. CDR1 and CDR2 (germline): SGHDT, YYEEEE. CDR3 length equals 12 residues. V was trimmed by 2 bases and J by 2 bases, leaving 5 bases between them. As DNA, the CDR3 is TGTGCCAGCAGCTTCCAGGCCTACGAGCAGTACTTC. This codes for CASSFQAYEQYF.

This chain joins TRBV13 and TRBJ1-1, with 9 bases fitting TRBD1. The germline V gene encodes CDR1 PRHDT and CDR2 FYEKMQ (reference sequence). With 8 bases clipped from V and 5 bases from J, the junction kept 18 bases outside the gene matches. The CDR3 has 17 amino acids. Written as DNA, the CDR3 is TGTGCCAGCTATCTACCGGGACAGGGAATTGCGGATACTGAAGCTTTCTTT. Protein: CASYLPGQGIADTEAFF. Variable domain in full (rest from reference TRBV13 and TRBJ1-1): AAGVIQSPRHLIKEKRETATLKCYPIPRHDTVYWYQQGPGQDPQFLISFYEKMQSDKGSIPDRFSAQQFSDYHSELNMSSLELGDSALYFCASYLPGQGIADTEAFFGQGTRLTVV.

The CDR3 reads CASSVPGQGDWGYGYTF. CDR3 sequence (DNA): TGTGCCAGCAGCGTACCGGGACAGGGAGATTGGGGCTATGGCTACACCTTC. The chain couples TRBV5-8 to TRBJ1-2; 9 bases line up with TRBD1. Germline V gives CDR1 SGHTS, CDR2 YDEGEE. The CDR3 sequence is 17 residues long. The V segment lost 4 bases and the J segment 4 bases; nucleotides outside the gene matches: 14.

The chain uses TRBV7-9 and TRBJ1-5; D is possibly TRBD1 (5 bases). Germline V CDR1 and CDR2: SEHNR, FQNEAQ (reference sequence). This CDR3 contains 14 residues. The V gene lost 5 bases and the J gene lost 2 bases, with 10 bases spanning the gap. The CDR3 region has the DNA TGTGCCAGCAGCCCTGACAGAGGCAATCAGCCCCAGCATTTT. Protein: CASSPDRGNQPQHF.

This clone appeared once. The chain couples TRBV5-5 to TRBJ1-1; no clear D. The CDR3 has 13 amino acids. Germline CDR1 SGHKS, CDR2 YYEKEE (reference sequence). V was trimmed by 1 base and J by 8 bases, leaving 12 bases between them. CDR3 region: CASSLTGVAEAFF. DNA of the CDR3: TGTGCCAGCAGCTTGACCGGGGTGGCAGAAGCTTTCTTT.